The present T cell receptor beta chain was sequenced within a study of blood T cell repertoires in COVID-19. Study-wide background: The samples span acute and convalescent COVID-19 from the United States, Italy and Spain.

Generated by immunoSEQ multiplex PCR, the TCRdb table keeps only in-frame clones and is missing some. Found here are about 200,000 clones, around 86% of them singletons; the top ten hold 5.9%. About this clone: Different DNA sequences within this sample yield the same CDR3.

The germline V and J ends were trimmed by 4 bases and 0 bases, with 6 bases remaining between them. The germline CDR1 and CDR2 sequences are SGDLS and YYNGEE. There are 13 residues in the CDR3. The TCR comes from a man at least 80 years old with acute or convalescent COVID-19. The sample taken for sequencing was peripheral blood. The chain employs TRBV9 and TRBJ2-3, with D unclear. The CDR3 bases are TGTGCCAGCAGCCCCTTAAGCACAGATACGCAGTATTTT. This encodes CASSPLSTDTQYF.